This T cell receptor (beta chain) derives from a study of T cell changes during pregnancy in multiple sclerosis. This table comes from immunoSEQ multiplex PCR, and its TCRdb copy is limited to in-frame clones, with some not included. Here the sample spans tens of thousands of clones, 92% being singletons. The clonotype comes from a female donor with multiple sclerosis, enrolled in a pregnancy study. The sequencing used CD4+ T cells from peripheral blood mononuclear cells, collected in the second trimester of pregnancy.

The CDR3 sequence is CASSLLGFISTDTQYF. The DNA for the CDR3 is TGTGCCAGCAGCCTGTTGGGCTTTATTAGCACAGATACGCAGTATTTT. This rearrangement joins TRBV5-5 to TRBJ2-3; D gene ambiguous. Germline assignment: CDR1 SGHKS and CDR2 YYEKEE (reference sequence). The CDR3 sequence is 16 residues long. V lost 4 bases to trimming and J lost 0 bases, with 15 bases between them.